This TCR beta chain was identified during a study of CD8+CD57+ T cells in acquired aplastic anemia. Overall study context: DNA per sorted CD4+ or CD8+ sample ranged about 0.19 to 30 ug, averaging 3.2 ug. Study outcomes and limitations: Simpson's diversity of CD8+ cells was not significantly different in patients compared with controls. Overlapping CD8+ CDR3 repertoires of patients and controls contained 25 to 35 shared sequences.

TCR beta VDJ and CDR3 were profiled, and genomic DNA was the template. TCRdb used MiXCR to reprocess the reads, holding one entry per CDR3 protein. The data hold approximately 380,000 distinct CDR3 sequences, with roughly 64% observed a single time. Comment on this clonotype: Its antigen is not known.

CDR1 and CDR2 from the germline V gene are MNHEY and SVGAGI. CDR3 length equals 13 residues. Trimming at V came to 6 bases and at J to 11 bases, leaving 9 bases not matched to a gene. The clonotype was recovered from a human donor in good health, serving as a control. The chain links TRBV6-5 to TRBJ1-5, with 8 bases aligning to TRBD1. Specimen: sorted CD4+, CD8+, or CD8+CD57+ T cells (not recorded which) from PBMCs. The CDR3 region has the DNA TGTGCCAGCAGACCAGGGGGCGGGTGGGCCCAGCATTTT. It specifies CASRPGGGWAQHF.